Presented here are 11 T cell receptor beta chains from one specimen sequenced in a study of fetal regulatory T cell absence and autoimmunity. Here immunoSEQ multiplex PCR was the method, and the copy in TCRdb shows in-frame clones only, minus some. The data hold more than 90,000 clones, with 60% to 80% observed a single time. The specimen sequenced was pancreas tissue. Receptor source: a male donor with IPEX syndrome.

This rearrangement joins TRBV7-9 to TRBJ2-2; D is uncertain. Trimming cost V 1 base and J 6 bases, with 6 bases left between them. Germline V lookup: CDR1 SEHNR, CDR2 FQNEAQ (reference sequence). The CDR3 sequence is 13 residues long. The CDR3 loop reads CASSLVNPGELFF. The CDR3 region has the DNA TGTGCCAGCAGCTTAGTCAACCCCGGGGAGCTGTTTTTT.

The gene calls are TRBV30 and TRBJ1-2, with D unresolved. The CDR3 has 15 residues. V was clipped by 0 bases and J by 2 bases, with 13 bases between them. From germline, CDR1 is GTSNPN and CDR2 SVGIG (reference sequence). CDR3 sequence (DNA): TGTGCCTGGAGTGTAAGACACTACACCAACTATGGCTACACCTTC. Its translation is CAWSVRHYTNYGYTF.

The chain uses TRBV18 and TRBJ2-1, with D hard to call. Deletions cut 1 base from V and 0 bases from J, with 7 bases between. Looked up from germline, CDR1 is KGHSH and CDR2 is LQKENI. This CDR3 contains 15 residues. The CDR3 region has the DNA TGTGCCAGCTCACCACGGGCTAGCTCCTACAATGAGCAGTTCTTC. Translation: CASSPRASSYNEQFF.

This sequence joins TRBV7-9 and TRBJ2-2; 8 bases align to TRBD2. V trimming: 6 bases; J trimming: 6 bases; junction bases outside the gene matches: 6. Germline CDR1 and CDR2: SEHNR and FQNEAQ (reference sequence). This CDR3 region has 14 residues. DNA for the CDR3: TGTGCCAGCAGTTCCCCAGCGGGGGCCGGGGAGCTGTTTTTT. Amino acid sequence: CASSSPAGAGELFF.

The rearrangement joins TRBV5-4 to TRBJ1-1; D call uncertain. This CDR3 is built from 12 residues. The germline V gene has CDR1 SGHNT and CDR2 YYREEE (reference sequence). The V end was cut by 3 bases, the J end by 1 base, with 4 bases between. CDR3: CASSWRNTEAFF. The CDR3 bases are TGTGCCAGCAGCTGGAGGAACACTGAAGCTTTCTTT.

The count of this clone is one. CDR3 DNA: TGTGCCAGCCGCGGCGTAGCCGTCAATGAGCAGTTCTTC. Amino acids: CASRGVAVNEQFF. J is TRBJ2-1 and V is TRBV13; D is unclear. This CDR3 contains 13 residues. Trimming removed 8 bases from V and 6 bases from J, with 14 bases in between. Germline CDR1 PRHDT, CDR2 FYEKMQ (reference sequence).

V usage is TRBV18 and J usage is TRBJ2-3; 14 nucleotides line up with TRBD2. Germline assignment: CDR1 KGHSH and CDR2 LQKENI. The CDR3 runs 17 residues. V gave up 4 bases and J gave up 4 bases; unmatched junction bases: 7. Written as DNA, the CDR3 is TGTGCCAGCTCACTAAGGACTAGCGGGGGGTTCGCAGATACGCAGTATTTT. Translating it yields CASSLRTSGGFADTQYF.

The CDR3 DNA reads as TGCGCCAGCAGCTTCGCCATAGGGGACGTATACAATGAGCAGTTCTTC. This gives the protein CASSFAIGDVYNEQFF. The rearrangement uses TRBV5-1 and TRBJ2-1; D assignment may be TRBD1 or TRBD2 (5 bases each). The germline gives CDR1 SGHRS, CDR2 YFSETQ. The V end was cut by 2 bases, the J end by 4 bases, with 16 bases between. This CDR3 is built from 16 residues.

The sample holds a few counts of this clone. This rearrangement joins TRBV28 to TRBJ1-1; D gene unclear. CDR1 is MDHEN and CDR2 is SYDVKM in the germline V gene. Trimming pared 3 bases from V and 9 bases from J, leaving 8 bases between. The CDR3 is made up of 11 amino acids. This CDR3 reads CASSFRIQAFF. The DNA of the CDR3 is TGTGCCAGCAGTTTCAGAATCCAAGCTTTCTTT.

A few counts support this clone. The V gene is TRBV11-2, the J gene TRBJ2-3; D call uncertain. Germline CDR1 and CDR2: SGHAT and FQNNGV. Trimming removed 1 base from V and 4 bases from J, with 3 bases in between. The CDR3 consists of 12 residues. CDR3 loop: CASSLGADTQYF. The CDR3 DNA reads TGTGCCAGCAGCTTAGGGGCAGATACGCAGTATTTT.

The chain joins TRBV9 to TRBJ2-1; D may be TRBD1 (5 bases). Germline values: CDR1 SGDLS, CDR2 YYNGEE. The CDR3 length is 14 residues. The V end lost 5 bases, the J end lost 7 bases, and 16 bases lay between the germline ends. CDR3 sequence reads: CASSLPTGGNEQFF. The DNA for the CDR3 is TGTGCCAGCAGTCTACCAACAGGTGGGAATGAGCAGTTCTTC.